The rows below give T cell receptor beta chains drawn from one sample of a study of STAT3 mutations in large granular lymphocyte leukemia. Sequencing used immunoSEQ multiplex PCR; TCRdb keeps in-frame clones, though not all of them. The sample carries 35,000 or so clones, about 88% recorded once. Sequencing used PBMCs. The receptors stem from a human donor with T large granular lymphocyte leukemia. Some clones in this sample may be carry-over from other donors' samples. CDR3s include the opening cysteine and the closing phenylalanine or tryptophan. The D gene is left open where the match is weak. Size tells how often a clone was seen (once, few, many) or the class of an expanded clone, and some rows leave it out.

J,size,V,D,DNA,CDR3
TRBJ2-7,.,TRBV6-1,.,TGTGCCAGCAGTGCCTCGACCGGTTACTCCTACGAGCAGTACTTC,CASSASTGYSYEQYF
TRBJ1-4,.,TRBV7-9,TRBD1,TGTGCCAGCAGCCTCCGGGACAGGGGTGAAAAACTGTTTTTT,CASSLRDRGEKLFF
TRBJ2-1,.,TRBV9,TRBD1,TGTGCCAGCAGCGTTATGGACAGGGCACGCAATGAGCAGTTCTTC,CASSVMDRARNEQFF
TRBJ2-5,.,TRBV11-2,.,TGTGCCAGCAGCCTAGCTTACGAGACCCAGTACTTC,CASSLAYETQYF
TRBJ1-2,.,TRBV27,.,TGTGCCAGCAGTCAGAGTGGACGCTATGGCTACACCTTC,CASSQSGRYGYTF
TRBJ1-1,.,TRBV6-6,.,TGTGCCAGCAGTTACGGAGTTGAAGCTTTCTTT,CASSYGVEAFF
TRBJ1-6,.,TRBV4-2,.,TGTGCCAGCAGCCAAGGAGAAGAAGGGGGGGGACACACTGAATCCCTCCACTTT,CASSQGEEGGGHTESLHF
TRBJ1-6,.,TRBV5-1,.,TGCGCCAGCAGCTTGGACCAGAGCTCCTATAATTCACCCCTCCACTTT,CASSLDQSSYNSPLHF
TRBJ2-3,.,TRBV6-5,.,TGTGCCAGCAGTTACCGTGGGACAACCAGCACAGATACGCAGTATTTT,CASSYRGTTSTDTQYF
TRBJ1-2,.,TRBV2,.,TGTGCCAGCAGTGGGCGAGGGGACTATGGCTACACCTTC,CASSGRGDYGYTF
TRBJ2-5,few,TRBV18,.,TGTGCCAGCTCACCGGGGAGGCAAGAGACCCAGTACTTC,CASSPGRQETQYF
TRBJ2-3,.,TRBV5-4,TRBD2,TGTGCCAGCAGCCCTAGCGGGGGGGCCGCAGATACGCAGTATTTT,CASSPSGGAADTQYF
TRBJ2-2,once,TRBV5-1,.,TGCGCCAGCAGCTTTACTCCTACAGGGAAGCCCGGGGAGCTGTTTTTT,CASSFTPTGKPGELFF
TRBJ1-2,.,TRBV6-5,TRBD1,TGTGCCAGCAGTACCAGGACAGGGGAAGGCTACACCTTC,CASSTRTGEGYTF
TRBJ1-1,.,TRBV5-1,.,TGCGCCAGCAGCCTTTCGCCGGGAACTATGAACACTGAAGCTTTCTTT,CASSLSPGTMNTEAFF
TRBJ1-5,.,TRBV2,.,TGTGCCAGCAGTACAGGGAATCAGCCCCAGCATTTT,CASSTGNQPQHF
TRBJ2-3,.,TRBV6-5,.,TGTGCCAGCAGTCCCACTATAAGTAGGACAGATACGCAGTATTTT,CASSPTISRTDTQYF
TRBJ1-6,.,TRBV18,TRBD1,TGTGCCAGCTCTATGGACAGGTCTCCATATAATTCACCCCTCCACTTT,CASSMDRSPYNSPLHF
TRBJ2-3,.,TRBV28,.,TGTGCCAGCAGTCTCCAGGCGACAGATACGCAGTATTTT,CASSLQATDTQYF
TRBJ1-6,.,TRBV2,.,TGTGCCAGCAGAGAGGACGGGAATTCACCCCTCCACTTT,CASREDGNSPLHF
TRBJ1-2,.,TRBV7-2,.,TGTGCCAGCACCCCCAGGGTGGGGGACTATGGCTACACCTTC,CASTPRVGDYGYTF
TRBJ2-4,.,TRBV5-6,.,TGTGCCAGCAGCTTAACAGGATTCTCCAAAAACATTCAGTACTTC,CASSLTGFSKNIQYF
TRBJ1-1,.,TRBV18,.,TGTGCCAGCTCACCACGAACAGACCTCACGAGCACTGAAGCTTTCTTT,CASSPRTDLTSTEAFF